Listed below are T cell receptor beta chains from one sample, sequenced in a study of blood T cell repertoires in COVID-19. The method was immunoSEQ multiplex PCR; TCRdb's version includes in-frame clones alone and lacks a portion of them. Of some 200,000 clones detected, 81% appear once; the ten largest clones hold around 8.9%. Input material: PBMCs or T cells enriched from blood (not recorded which). The receptors shown here come from a woman between 45 and 65 years old with acute COVID-19. Both conserved end residues are part of each CDR3. D genes are given only for firm matches. Expanded clones get a size class; other rows say once, few or many, or leave the size out.

D gene: TRBD1; J gene: TRBJ2-7; clone size: NA; CDR3 length: 14; V gene: TRBV6-1; CDR3 DNA: TGTGCCAGCAGTAAGGACAGGGGAGCCTACGAGCAGTACTTC; CDR3 protein: CASSKDRGAYEQYF
D gene: TRBD2; J gene: TRBJ2-3; clone size: NA; CDR3 length: 14; V gene: TRBV5-4; CDR3 DNA: TGTGCCAGCGGGAAAGCGGGGGTGACAGATACGCAGTATTTT; CDR3 protein: CASGKAGVTDTQYF
D gene: NA; J gene: TRBJ1-4; clone size: NA; CDR3 length: 14; V gene: TRBV28; CDR3 DNA: TGTGCCAGCAGTTTTAGGCAGGGAATAGAAAAACTGTTTTTT; CDR3 protein: CASSFRQGIEKLFF
D gene: NA; J gene: TRBJ2-3; clone size: few; CDR3 length: 14; V gene: TRBV10-3; CDR3 DNA: TGTGCCATCACCGACTCGCCTAACACAGATACGCAGTATTTT; CDR3 protein: CAITDSPNTDTQYF
D gene: NA; J gene: TRBJ2-7; clone size: NA; CDR3 length: 12; V gene: TRBV6-2/TRBV6-3; CDR3 DNA: TGTGCCAGCAGCCCACTCAATTACGAGCAGTACTTC; CDR3 protein: CASSPLNYEQYF
D gene: TRBD2; J gene: TRBJ2-1; clone size: NA; CDR3 length: 15; V gene: TRBV9; CDR3 DNA: TGTGCCAGCAGCTTCGGGACTAGCGGGAGGGATGAGCAGTTCTTC; CDR3 protein: CASSFGTSGRDEQFF
D gene: NA; J gene: TRBJ1-2; clone size: NA; CDR3 length: 15; V gene: TRBV9; CDR3 DNA: TGTGCCAGCAGCGTAGGGGGGGGCCCTACCTATGGCTACACCTTC; CDR3 protein: CASSVGGGPTYGYTF
D gene: NA; J gene: TRBJ2-5; clone size: NA; CDR3 length: 13; V gene: TRBV7-6; CDR3 DNA: TGTGCCAGCAGCCCCTTCCTAGTTGAGACCCAGTACTTC; CDR3 protein: CASSPFLVETQYF
D gene: TRBD1; J gene: TRBJ1-2; clone size: NA; CDR3 length: 13; V gene: TRBV7-9; CDR3 DNA: TGTGCCAGCATCCCGGACAGGGGATATGGCTACACCTTC; CDR3 protein: CASIPDRGYGYTF
D gene: NA; J gene: TRBJ2-2; clone size: once; CDR3 length: 13; V gene: TRBV5-1; CDR3 DNA: TGCGCCAGCAGCTTGGGGCAGACCGGGGAGCTGTTTTTT; CDR3 protein: CASSLGQTGELFF
D gene: TRBD2; J gene: TRBJ2-3; clone size: NA; CDR3 length: 17; V gene: TRBV7-3; CDR3 DNA: TGTGCCAGCAGCTTAGGACTAGCGGGAATTAGCACAGATACGCAGTATTTT; CDR3 protein: CASSLGLAGISTDTQYF
D gene: NA; J gene: TRBJ1-6; clone size: NA; CDR3 length: 14; V gene: TRBV9; CDR3 DNA: TGTGCCAGCAGTTCTACGGGGGTTAGTTCACCCCTCCACTTT; CDR3 protein: CASSSTGVSSPLHF
D gene: NA; J gene: TRBJ1-2; clone size: NA; CDR3 length: 16; V gene: TRBV24-1; CDR3 DNA: TGTGCCACCAGTGACGGGTATAGCGATGGAGGCTATGGCTACACCTTC; CDR3 protein: CATSDGYSDGGYGYTF
D gene: TRBD2; J gene: TRBJ2-3; clone size: NA; CDR3 length: 18; V gene: TRBV27; CDR3 DNA: TGTGCCAGCAGTTCCTGGGGACTAGCGGGAGGGCCAGTGAATACGCAGTATTTT; CDR3 protein: CASSSWGLAGGPVNTQYF
D gene: NA; J gene: TRBJ2-7; clone size: NA; CDR3 length: 13; V gene: TRBV28; CDR3 DNA: TGTGCCAGCAGGCGGGGAAGCTCCTACGAGCAGTACTTC; CDR3 protein: CASRRGSSYEQYF
D gene: TRBD1; J gene: TRBJ1-2; clone size: NA; CDR3 length: 16; V gene: TRBV5-8; CDR3 DNA: TGTGCCAGCACCCGCTCCTACGCGGCCAGGGGGCAAGGCTACACCTTC; CDR3 protein: CASTRSYAARGQGYTF
D gene: TRBD1; J gene: TRBJ1-2; clone size: NA; CDR3 length: 13; V gene: TRBV27; CDR3 DNA: TGTGCCAGCAGTTTAACAGGGGGAAGTGGCTACACCTTC; CDR3 protein: CASSLTGGSGYTF
D gene: NA; J gene: TRBJ2-1; clone size: once; CDR3 length: 12; V gene: TRBV7-2; CDR3 DNA: TGTGCCAGCAGCTTCGTAACAGGCCCCCGGTTCTTC; CDR3 protein: CASSFVTGPRFF
D gene: NA; J gene: TRBJ1-2; clone size: NA; CDR3 length: 14; V gene: TRBV10-3; CDR3 DNA: TGTGCCACACAGACGGGGGGCGCGGGGAATGGCTACACCTTC; CDR3 protein: CATQTGGAGNGYTF
D gene: NA; J gene: TRBJ2-7; clone size: NA; CDR3 length: 13; V gene: TRBV4-1; CDR3 DNA: TGCGCCAGCAGCCAAGTACTATCCTACGAGCAGTACTTC; CDR3 protein: CASSQVLSYEQYF
D gene: TRBD1; J gene: TRBJ1-6; clone size: NA; CDR3 length: 23; V gene: TRBV18; CDR3 DNA: TGTGCCAGCTCACCCCTTTTTTCTGGGACCTTTGGTGGACAGGGGGAAGATAATTCACCCCTCCACTTT; CDR3 protein: CASSPLFSGTFGGQGEDNSPLHF
D gene: TRBD1; J gene: TRBJ1-6; clone size: NA; CDR3 length: 13; V gene: TRBV6-2/TRBV6-3; CDR3 DNA: TGTGCCAGCAGTGGGGACAGGTATTCACCCCTCCACTTT; CDR3 protein: CASSGDRYSPLHF
D gene: TRBD1; J gene: TRBJ1-2; clone size: NA; CDR3 length: 15; V gene: TRBV18; CDR3 DNA: TGTGCCAGCTCACCCGGGACAGGCTCCCTCTATGGCTACACCTTC; CDR3 protein: CASSPGTGSLYGYTF
D gene: NA; J gene: TRBJ2-1; clone size: many; CDR3 length: 13; V gene: TRBV6-1; CDR3 DNA: TGTGCCAGCAGTGACGGACTACTTGGTGAGCAGTTCTTC; CDR3 protein: CASSDGLLGEQFF
D gene: NA; J gene: TRBJ2-7; clone size: NA; CDR3 length: 17; V gene: TRBV3-1/TRBV3-2; CDR3 DNA: TGTGCCAGCAGCCAACAAGCCCTGGGCGTTCGCTCCTACGAGCAGTACTTC; CDR3 protein: CASSQQALGVRSYEQYF
D gene: TRBD1; J gene: TRBJ2-7; clone size: NA; CDR3 length: 13; V gene: TRBV4-3; CDR3 DNA: TGCGCCAGCAGCCAAGACAGGGGGTACGAGCAGTACTTC; CDR3 protein: CASSQDRGYEQYF
D gene: TRBD1; J gene: TRBJ2-7; clone size: NA; CDR3 length: 12; V gene: TRBV29-1; CDR3 DNA: TGCAGCGTGGGACAGGCGTCCTACGAGCAGTACTTC; CDR3 protein: CSVGQASYEQYF
D gene: TRBD1; J gene: TRBJ1-1; clone size: NA; CDR3 length: 13; V gene: TRBV4-3; CDR3 DNA: TGCGCCAGCCGAAAAACAGGGGGAACTGAAGCTTTCTTT; CDR3 protein: CASRKTGGTEAFF
D gene: TRBD1; J gene: TRBJ1-5; clone size: NA; CDR3 length: 14; V gene: TRBV19; CDR3 DNA: TGTGCCAGTACCCAACAGGGGGCAAAACAGCCCCAGCATTTT; CDR3 protein: CASTQQGAKQPQHF
D gene: TRBD1; J gene: TRBJ2-2; clone size: NA; CDR3 length: 14; V gene: TRBV27; CDR3 DNA: TGTGCCAGCAGGGGACAGGGTACATCCGGGGAGCTGTTTTTT; CDR3 protein: CASRGQGTSGELFF
D gene: NA; J gene: TRBJ2-1; clone size: NA; CDR3 length: 17; V gene: TRBV7-2; CDR3 DNA: TGTGCCAGCAGCCCCAGAGGTGAGGGAGTACTCCTCAGGGAGCAGTTCTTC; CDR3 protein: CASSPRGEGVLLREQFF
D gene: NA; J gene: TRBJ1-2; clone size: few; CDR3 length: 17; V gene: TRBV7-9; CDR3 DNA: TGTGCCAGCAGCTTAGGTGGGAGTACATCGAGCAGCTATGGCTACACCTTC; CDR3 protein: CASSLGGSTSSSYGYTF
D gene: NA; J gene: TRBJ1-1; clone size: once; CDR3 length: 14; V gene: TRBV28; CDR3 DNA: TGTGCCAGCAGGGTTTACAGGGCGAACACTGAAGCTTTCTTT; CDR3 protein: CASRVYRANTEAFF
D gene: TRBD1; J gene: TRBJ1-5; clone size: NA; CDR3 length: 17; V gene: TRBV19; CDR3 DNA: TGTGCCAGTAGTCCACGGGGGACAGGGGGAGTTGGTCAGCCCCAGCATTTT; CDR3 protein: CASSPRGTGGVGQPQHF
D gene: NA; J gene: TRBJ2-2; clone size: NA; CDR3 length: 13; V gene: TRBV12-5; CDR3 DNA: TGTGCTAGTGGCAACCAGGGTTCCGGGGAGCTGTTTTTT; CDR3 protein: CASGNQGSGELFF
D gene: NA; J gene: TRBJ1-5; clone size: NA; CDR3 length: 15; V gene: TRBV2; CDR3 DNA: TGTGCCAGCAGTCGCTGGGGGGACTTTGGGCAGCCCCAGCATTTT; CDR3 protein: CASSRWGDFGQPQHF
D gene: TRBD1; J gene: TRBJ1-2; clone size: NA; CDR3 length: 13; V gene: TRBV3-1/TRBV3-2; CDR3 DNA: TGTGCCAGCAGCCCCGGGACAGGGTATGGCTACACCTTC; CDR3 protein: CASSPGTGYGYTF
D gene: TRBD1; J gene: TRBJ1-2; clone size: few; CDR3 length: 15; V gene: TRBV18; CDR3 DNA: TGTGCCAGCTCACCTGGACAGGCCAAGGACTATGGCTACACCTTC; CDR3 protein: CASSPGQAKDYGYTF
D gene: NA; J gene: TRBJ2-2; clone size: NA; CDR3 length: 17; V gene: TRBV18; CDR3 DNA: TGTGCCAGCTCACCGCTCTCTGCTAAAACGAACACCGGGGAGCTGTTTTTT; CDR3 protein: CASSPLSAKTNTGELFF
D gene: TRBD1; J gene: TRBJ1-2; clone size: few; CDR3 length: 17; V gene: TRBV11-3; CDR3 DNA: TGTGCCAGCAGCTTAGATCGAGGGACAGGGGGCGACTATGGCTACACCTTC; CDR3 protein: CASSLDRGTGGDYGYTF
D gene: TRBD1; J gene: TRBJ1-5; clone size: few; CDR3 length: 16; V gene: TRBV19; CDR3 DNA: TGTGCCAGTAGTCCGACGGACAGGAACAGCAATCAGCCCCAGCATTTT; CDR3 protein: CASSPTDRNSNQPQHF
D gene: TRBD2; J gene: TRBJ2-7; clone size: NA; CDR3 length: 19; V gene: TRBV14; CDR3 DNA: TGTGCCAGCAGCCCCCCTAAACTAGCGGGGGGCGCGAGCTCCTACGAGCAGTACTTC; CDR3 protein: CASSPPKLAGGASSYEQYF
D gene: NA; J gene: TRBJ1-1; clone size: NA; CDR3 length: 13; V gene: TRBV7-8; CDR3 DNA: TGTGCCAGCAGCTTAACAGTGAACACTGAAGCTTTCTTT; CDR3 protein: CASSLTVNTEAFF
D gene: TRBD1; J gene: TRBJ1-1; clone size: NA; CDR3 length: 15; V gene: TRBV14; CDR3 DNA: TGTGCCAGCAGAGTACAGGGGGCTGGAGGCACTGAAGCTTTCTTT; CDR3 protein: CASRVQGAGGTEAFF
D gene: NA; J gene: TRBJ1-2; clone size: NA; CDR3 length: 11; V gene: TRBV20-1; CDR3 DNA: TGCAGTCATAAGGGAGCCTATGGCTACACCTTC; CDR3 protein: CSHKGAYGYTF
D gene: TRBD2; J gene: TRBJ2-2; clone size: NA; CDR3 length: 15; V gene: TRBV7-9; CDR3 DNA: TGTGCCAGCAACCCACAAGCGGGGTACCCCGGGGAGCTGTTTTTT; CDR3 protein: CASNPQAGYPGELFF
D gene: NA; J gene: TRBJ2-7; clone size: NA; CDR3 length: 11; V gene: TRBV2; CDR3 DNA: TGTGCCAGCAGTCCAACCTACGAGCAGTACTTC; CDR3 protein: CASSPTYEQYF
D gene: TRBD2; J gene: TRBJ2-7; clone size: NA; CDR3 length: 15; V gene: TRBV29-1; CDR3 DNA: TGCAGCGTGGTCGAGAGGACTAGCGGGACCCACGAGCAGTACTTC; CDR3 protein: CSVVERTSGTHEQYF
D gene: NA; J gene: TRBJ1-5; clone size: NA; CDR3 length: 14; V gene: TRBV28; CDR3 DNA: TGTGCCAGCAAGCAACAGTATAGCAATCAGCCCCAGCATTTT; CDR3 protein: CASKQQYSNQPQHF
D gene: NA; J gene: TRBJ2-1; clone size: NA; CDR3 length: 13; V gene: TRBV3-1/TRBV3-2; CDR3 DNA: TGTGCCAGCAGCCTACAATCAGGGAAACCGCAGTTCTTC; CDR3 protein: CASSLQSGKPQFF
D gene: NA; J gene: TRBJ2-7; clone size: NA; CDR3 length: 15; V gene: TRBV7-8; CDR3 DNA: TGTGCCAGCAGCTTATTAGGGCGGGAAGTCTACGAGCAGTACTTC; CDR3 protein: CASSLLGREVYEQYF
D gene: NA; J gene: TRBJ2-7; clone size: once; CDR3 length: 12; V gene: TRBV11-3; CDR3 DNA: TGTGCCAGCAGCTTAGCAGCCTACGAGCAGTACTTC; CDR3 protein: CASSLAAYEQYF
D gene: TRBD2; J gene: TRBJ2-1; clone size: NA; CDR3 length: 14; V gene: TRBV7-9; CDR3 DNA: TGTGCCAGCAGTACTAGCGGGAGGACCGATGAGCAGTTCTTC; CDR3 protein: CASSTSGRTDEQFF
D gene: TRBD2; J gene: TRBJ2-2; clone size: NA; CDR3 length: 16; V gene: TRBV7-8; CDR3 DNA: TGTGCCAGCAGCCCTCGAGCGGGGGGTCTGTCCGGGGAGCTGTTTTTT; CDR3 protein: CASSPRAGGLSGELFF
D gene: NA; J gene: TRBJ1-2; clone size: NA; CDR3 length: 15; V gene: TRBV4-2; CDR3 DNA: TGTGCCAGCAGCCCAGGGGAGGGGGGCCCCTATGGCTACACCTTC; CDR3 protein: CASSPGEGGPYGYTF
D gene: TRBD2; J gene: TRBJ2-2; clone size: NA; CDR3 length: 17; V gene: TRBV30; CDR3 DNA: TGTGCCTGGGGGGGGACTAGCGGGTCGACTTACACCGGGGAGCTGTTTTTT; CDR3 protein: CAWGGTSGSTYTGELFF
D gene: TRBD2; J gene: TRBJ2-5; clone size: many; CDR3 length: 14; V gene: TRBV7-2; CDR3 DNA: TGTGCCAGCAGCTCCTTAGCGGGCACCGGGACCCAGTACTTC; CDR3 protein: CASSSLAGTGTQYF
D gene: NA; J gene: TRBJ2-7; clone size: NA; CDR3 length: 14; V gene: TRBV5-6; CDR3 DNA: TGTGCCAGCAGCTTGGATGCGGGGCGCCACGAGCAGTACTTC; CDR3 protein: CASSLDAGRHEQYF